Sequencing of this T cell receptor (beta chain) was carried out in a study of T cell clonotyping in hematopoietic cell transplantation. J gave up 0 bases and V 4 bases, and 12 bases lay outside the gene matches. Germline V CDR1 and CDR2: SGHRS, YFSETQ. The CDR3 runs 19 residues. Libraries were prepared by immunoSEQ multiplex PCR; TCRdb keeps only in-frame clonotypes and omits some of them. Here the sample spans more than 65,000 clones, around 94% being singletons. Sequenced material: peripheral blood mononuclear cells. This TCR was recovered from a man aged 50-60 years in good health. Some clones in this sample may be carry-over from other donors' samples. The V call is TRBV5-1, the J call TRBJ2-3, with TRBD2 matching over 12 bases. This chain's CDR3 is CASSPKYSLAGGSTDTQYF. DNA of the CDR3: TGCGCCAGCAGCCCGAAATACTCACTAGCGGGAGGCAGCACAGATACGCAGTATTTT.